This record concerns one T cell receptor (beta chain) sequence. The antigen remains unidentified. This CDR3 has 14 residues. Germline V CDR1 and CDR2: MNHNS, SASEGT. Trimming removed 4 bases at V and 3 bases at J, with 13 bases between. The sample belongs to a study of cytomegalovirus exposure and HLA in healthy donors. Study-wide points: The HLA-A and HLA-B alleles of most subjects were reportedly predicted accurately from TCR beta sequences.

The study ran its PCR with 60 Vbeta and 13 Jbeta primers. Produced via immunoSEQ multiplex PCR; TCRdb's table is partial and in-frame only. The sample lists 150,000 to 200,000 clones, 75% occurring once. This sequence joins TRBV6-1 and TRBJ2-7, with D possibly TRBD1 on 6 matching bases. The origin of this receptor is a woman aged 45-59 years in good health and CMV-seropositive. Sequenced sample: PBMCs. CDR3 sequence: CASSVLTGIYEQYF. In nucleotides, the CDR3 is TGTGCCAGCAGTGTATTAACAGGGATCTACGAGCAGTACTTC.